The 3 T cell receptor beta chains given below trace back to one sample, sequenced in a study of cytomegalovirus exposure and HLA in healthy donors (dated by TCRdb to 2016 to 2017). Library construction relied on the immunoSEQ multiplex PCR assay. For the multiplex PCR, a mixture combining 60 forward primers for TCR Vbeta segments and 13 reverse primers for TCR Jbeta segments was used. The immuneACCESS repertoire file appears here via TCRdb, limited to in-frame rearrangements. These files lack a portion of the clones; in checked studies, under half of the deficit traces to unresolved V genes, and the cause of the others is not known. The sample table records approximately 160,000 clones; 75% to 85% of these occur just once. Together, the top ten hold roughly 2% of the sample. Sequencing was performed on PBMCs. Receptors originate from a woman younger than 35 in good health and CMV-seronegative.

The V and J genes are TRBV6-5 and TRBJ1-5; 7 nucleotides line up with TRBD1. The V and J ends lost 11 bases and 12 bases, in that order; junction bases with no gene match: 7. CDR3 length equals 10 residues. CDR1 and CDR2 (germline): MNHEY, SVGAGI. CDR3 nucleotides: TGTGCCGGTAGAGGGGGCGGCCAGCATTTT. Its translation is CAGRGGGQHF.

About this clone: This specimen includes other DNA sequences encoding the same CDR3. This rearrangement joins TRBV5-6 to TRBJ1-2, with D perhaps TRBD1 (5 bases). The CDR3 sequence is 17 residues long. Trimming removed 1 base from V and 8 bases from J, with 24 bases in between. The V gene's germline CDR1 is SGHDT and CDR2 YYEEEE. DNA of the CDR3: TGTGCCAGCAGCTTGTGGGGCGAGCCGGTACGTGGAGCGGGCTACACCTTC. Protein sequence: CASSLWGEPVRGAGYTF.

The chain links TRBV27 to TRBJ2-3, with 7 bases identical to TRBD2. Germline CDR1 MNHEY, CDR2 SMNVEV (reference sequence). The CDR3 covers 16 residues. The trim removed 0 bases at V and 3 bases at J, leaving 6 bases unmatched. The CDR3 loop is CASSLSFGTTTDTQYF. The CDR3 DNA reads as TGTGCCAGCAGTTTATCGTTTGGGACTACAACAGATACGCAGTATTTT.